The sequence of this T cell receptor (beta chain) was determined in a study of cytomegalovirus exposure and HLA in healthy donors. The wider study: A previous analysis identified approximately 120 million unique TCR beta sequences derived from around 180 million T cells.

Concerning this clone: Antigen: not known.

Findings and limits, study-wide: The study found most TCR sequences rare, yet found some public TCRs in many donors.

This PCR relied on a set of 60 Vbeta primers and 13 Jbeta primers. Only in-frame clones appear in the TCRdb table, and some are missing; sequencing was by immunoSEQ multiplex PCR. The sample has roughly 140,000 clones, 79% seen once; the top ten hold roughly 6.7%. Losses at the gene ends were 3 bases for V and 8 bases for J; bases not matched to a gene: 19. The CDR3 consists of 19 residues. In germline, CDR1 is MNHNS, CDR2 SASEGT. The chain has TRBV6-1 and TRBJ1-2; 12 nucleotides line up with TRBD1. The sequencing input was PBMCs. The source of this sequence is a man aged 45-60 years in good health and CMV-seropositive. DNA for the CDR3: TGTGCCAGCAGTGATAAGGAAGGGGACAGGGGGCGAAGGATCGACGGCTACACCTTC. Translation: CASSDKEGDRGRRIDGYTF.